This entry describes one TCR beta chain. Its antigen remains unidentified. The sample holds no much larger clone one base away, and base qualities are not on file. This specimen includes other DNA sequences encoding the same CDR3. The data are from a study of cytomegalovirus exposure and HLA in healthy donors (dated by TCRdb to 2016 to 2017). A note on the overall study: An earlier analysis of some 600 of the donors reported about 260 Gb of sequence data and 100 million to 120 million unique TCR beta sequences obtained from some 170 million T cells. About 300 gigabases of sequencing data and around 87 million unique TCR sequences were included in an early release covering about 700 HLA-typed donors. Of the 300 to 450 genotyped donors, less than 85% were placed in the genetic ancestry cluster associated with self-reported Caucasian donors. The study aimed to test whether cataloging public T cell receptors could reveal signatures of past pathogen exposure. The T cell repertoires of under 700 subjects were profiled by immunosequencing and related to cytomegalovirus serostatus. Along with the approximately 700-subject first cohort, a separate validation cohort of over a hundred different subjects was used. To predict cytomegalovirus infection status, the study brought together high-throughput TCR immunosequencing, statistical association of individual TCRs with disease status, and machine learning. A later analysis re-examined previously published TCR beta repertoires from about 670 donors and added high-resolution HLA genotyping to investigate patterns of TCR occurrence. Rather than drawing on any new phenotypic data, the later analysis identified candidate immune exposures from TCR beta sequences and the way those sequences occurred across donors. An earlier analysis of fewer than 750 of the donors used high-throughput TCR beta sequencing to judge whether each TCR beta V gene segment behaved as functional or pseudogenic. Alongside the repertoire data, information on donor age, sex, ethnicity and CMV serostatus was compiled. A later genetic analysis used genome-wide SNP genotypes for about 60% of the roughly 700 donors, treating that subset as a discovery cohort. All discovery cohort repertoires had been generated using a single sequencing platform. HLA typing included class I and class II loci at four-digit resolution. Typing coverage differed by locus: A, B, C, DRB1 and DQB1 were typed in about 620-640 donors, DQA1 in about 510, DPA1 in 606, and DPB1 in approximately 450. Roughly 5 DR-DQ haplotypes were treated as single units for association and clustering because of strong linkage in the cohort. On average, 235,054 unique TCR beta nucleotide sequences were sequenced per donor among more than 350 genotyped donors of the cohort, with 15% to 20% of those sequences being non-productive.

The library was generated by the immunoSEQ multiplex PCR assay. For the multiplex PCR, a mixture combining 60 forward primers for TCR Vbeta segments and 13 reverse primers for TCR Jbeta segments was used. The CDR3 region of rearranged TCR beta genes was amplified from genomic DNA with a multiplex PCR assay. On the Illumina HiSeq System, the amplified TCR beta libraries were sequenced as 87-base-pair reads. In the original analysis: A later analysis tallied roughly 80 million unique TCR beta chains across the 666 repertoires, and some 12 million of those chains were shared by two or more donors. To remove PCR and sequencing errors, raw reads were error-corrected and collapsed into unique sequences using a nearest-neighbor algorithm that merged closely related sequences. To assign V, D and J gene segments, CDR3 sequences were aligned to IMGT reference sequences. Each retained sequence needed at least a six-nucleotide match to both a V gene segment and a J gene segment. Rearrangements were classified as productive when the CDR3 lacked stop codons and remained in frame with V and J, and all other rearrangements were classified as non-productive. CDR3 was defined according to IMGT convention as the region running from the second conserved V-encoded cysteine to the conserved J-encoded phenylalanine. Sequences without an unambiguous match to a single V gene segment were excluded from the earlier analysis of several hundred of the donors. In an earlier analysis of a few hundred of the donors, a V segment was called functional when productive rearrangements were above 56.7%, and segregating when the standard deviation between donors exceeded 5%. A statistical classification framework was built for diagnosing cytomegalovirus status from the catalog of TCR beta chain sequences. V and J gene assignment, in a later analysis, came from comparing TCR nucleotide sequences with IMGT/GENE-DB human TR gene sequences. A later analysis assigned CDR3 sequences and most-parsimonious VDJ recombination scenarios with the TCRdist pipeline. In a later analysis, each TCR beta chain was defined by its CDR3 amino acid sequence together with its V-gene family, and reads lacking a unique V-gene family were excluded. A later analysis removed 550 to 650 highly shared, low-generation-probability nucleotide sequences to deal with suspected cross-contamination and a sequencing artifact. For each public chain, a later analysis derived a clonal expansion index from normalized ranks of inferred template counts within each repertoire. Generation probabilities in a later analysis came from a VDJ recombination model fitted to out-of-frame rearrangements, and those results were checked against IGoR. In a later analysis, hypergeometric tests were used to score TCR-TCR, TCR-HLA and TCR-CMV co-occurrence, with a repertoire-size bias correction applied to TCR pairs. To estimate false discovery rates, a later analysis permuted the HLA or CMV assignments 20 times. In a later analysis, co-occurring TCRs were grouped using DBSCAN, with TCRdist sequence similarity added in when clustering inside HLA-allele-positive subsets. For co-occurrence clustering, repertoires with fewer than 30,000 or more than 120,000 public chains were excluded, along with roughly 5 repertoires with anomalous nucleotide sharing. TCRdb retrieved this table from immuneACCESS and kept in-frame rearrangements only. Not all clones are present; in checked studies, unresolved V genes account for under half, and no reason is known for the remainder. That table furnishes V, J and clone size, whereas the DNA furnished D and trimming. The sample table holds about 230,000 clones, of which over 70% were seen once. The ten top clones hold roughly 2.5% of the sample.

The V and J ends are trimmed by 2 bases and 5 bases, leaving 16 bases between them. From cysteine to phenylalanine, the CDR3 is 16 amino acids long. Here the CDR3 DNA is all that survives: 48 bases in frame from base 1. Via the germline V gene, CDR1 is MGHRA and CDR2 YSYEKL. In total, more than 500 healthy bone marrow donors made up the cohort. All cohort members were sampled while nominally healthy, although unrecorded immune exposures were likely present. The donor tested CMV seropositive and was one of the 289 seropositive cohort members. A peripheral blood sample was provided by each donor, and peripheral blood mononuclear cells were used for TCR beta sequencing. Genomic DNA extraction from the blood cell samples was performed with the Qiagen DNeasy Blood Extraction Kit. The study at large found these results: The authors suggested that the approach could potentially be generalized to other disease states and immunological phenotypes. The study listed 150 to 200 TCR beta chains as associated with cytomegalovirus. Some IMGT-functional V segments, including TRBV6-2 and TRBV6-3, could not be distinguished by the 87-base-pair reads and were therefore excluded. According to a later genetic analysis, donors in an Asian-associated ancestry cluster had fewer N-insertions in productive TCRs than the approximately 690-donor mean. A later genetic analysis associated a missense DCLRE1C variant with V-gene and J-gene trimming of TCR beta chains, and an independent cohort replicated the association. CMV serostatus was the only immune exposure information available for the cohort. A later analysis found that most CMV-associated TCR beta chains appeared HLA-restricted, with HLA associations seemingly driven largely by CMV exposure. Cytomegalovirus status was reported to be diagnosed by the classifier with high specificity and sensitivity in both the original and validation cohorts. The sequencing pipeline was judged likely to have produced a cluster of highly shared sequence variants as a technical artifact. Most TCR sequences were observed very rarely across donors, whereas some public TCRs were present in many individuals. In an earlier analysis of some 540 of the donors, most TCR beta V segments appeared in productive rearrangements about 87% or about 30% of the time, broadly matching IMGT annotations. A further reported finding was that TCR beta sequences accurately predicted the HLA-A and HLA-B alleles for most subjects in the first cohort. Correlated functional status among segregating V segments might be attributable to linkage disequilibrium, but an unknown experimental factor could not be ruled out. A few of the identified cytomegalovirus-associated TCR beta chains were confirmed in vitro to be specific for cytomegalovirus antigens. Because counts were too low, around 18 rarely observed V segments, including chromosome 9 orphons, were left out of the earlier analysis of 587 of the donors. In a later analysis, HLA-associated TCR beta chains were found to be more clonally expanded and to have lower generation probabilities than equally common non-associated chains. Several of the top co-occurrence clusters appeared to be linked to parvovirus B19, influenza, CMV and Epstein-Barr virus, according to a later analysis. When HLA alleles, especially DR and DQ, strongly co-occurred, attributing TCR associations to individual alleles was difficult. Because HLA typing was unavailable for some donors at each locus, only the typed subset was used in association tests. The cohort was sequenced for TCR beta chains only, and without alpha or paired-chain data the features that could be detected were limited. A later analysis associated 16,951 TCR beta sequences with specific HLA alleles at a false discovery rate of 0.05. Presence/absence analyses assumed roughly uniform sequencing depth across donors, an assumption that may not hold. In a later analysis, the rate of TCR association differed among HLA loci, with DRB1 alleles having the most associated TCRs and HLA-C alleles having the fewest.

The TCR was taken from a woman aged 55-69 years in good health and CMV-seropositive. Sequenced sample: PBMCs. Rearrangement joined TRBV4-1 to TRBJ2-1; the D gene is perhaps TRBD1, on 5 matching bases. CDR3 region: CASSQQTGRVHNEQFF. The DNA is as follows: TGCGCCAGCAGCCAACAGACGGGCAGGGTCCACAATGAGCAGTTCTTC.